These T cell receptor beta chains were read from a single sample in a study of blood T cell repertoires in COVID-19. TCRdb's table, derived via immunoSEQ multiplex PCR, lists solely in-frame clones and lacks some. The table has about 270,000 clones, more than 75% seen once. Sequencing was performed on peripheral blood. Source of these receptors: a man in his forties or fifties with active or convalescent COVID-19. Each CDR3 is given with its conserved first and last residue. D genes are given only for firm matches. Some rows mark clone size as missing; the rest say once, few, many or name a class of expanded clone.

v_call	d_call	cdr3_length	clone_size	j_call	cdr3_nt	cdr3_aa
TRBV5-1	TRBD2	15	NA	TRBJ2-3	TGCGCCAGCAGCTTGAGCGGGGGGGCGGTAGATACGCAGTATTTT	CASSLSGGAVDTQYF
TRBV24-1	NA	14	NA	TRBJ2-2	TGTGCCACCAGTGATCCCAGCAGGGCCGGGGAGCTGTTTTTT	CATSDPSRAGELFF
TRBV7-9	NA	13	NA	TRBJ1-1	TGTGCCAGCTTCGTCGAGTCGGGCACTGAAGCTTTCTTT	CASFVESGTEAFF
TRBV5-4	TRBD1	15	once	TRBJ1-1	TGTGCCAGCAGCTCCCCGGACAGGTATCGCACTGAAGCTTTCTTT	CASSSPDRYRTEAFF
TRBV6-5	NA	12	NA	TRBJ1-3	TGTGCCAGCCGCGGAGGCGAAAACACCATATATTTT	CASRGGENTIYF
TRBV21-1	NA	13	NA	TRBJ1-5	TGTGCCAGCACCCTGTATAGCAATCAGCCCCAGCATTTT	CASTLYSNQPQHF
TRBV5-1	TRBD2	20	NA	TRBJ2-2	TGCGCCAGCAGCTTGCAAGAGACGGGACTAGCGGGAACGGGCACCGGGGAGCTGTTTTTT	CASSLQETGLAGTGTGELFF
TRBV7-6	TRBD2	16	NA	TRBJ2-7	TGTGCCAGCAGCTTAGGACTTAGCGGGAGTAGGCACGAGCAGTACTTC	CASSLGLSGSRHEQYF
TRBV3-1/TRBV3-2	NA	14	NA	TRBJ2-7	TGTGCCAGCAGCCAACAGGGGGGTAGAGACGAGCAGTACTTC	CASSQQGGRDEQYF
TRBV25-1	TRBD2	16	NA	TRBJ2-5	TGTGCCAGCAGTCTATCACCGGGACTAGTCCAAGAGACCCAGTACTTC	CASSLSPGLVQETQYF
TRBV7-9	NA	14	NA	TRBJ1-4	TGTGCCAGCGCATCAGGGGACCCTAATGAAAAACTGTTTTTT	CASASGDPNEKLFF
TRBV10-3	NA	15	NA	TRBJ1-4	TGTGCCATCAGTCTACGGGGGGAGGCTAATGAAAAACTGTTTTTT	CAISLRGEANEKLFF
TRBV27	NA	12	NA	TRBJ2-5	TGTGCCAGCAGTACGGACCAAGAGACCCAGTACTTC	CASSTDQETQYF
TRBV19	NA	15	NA	TRBJ1-2	TGTGCCAGTAGCTTGACACCCTCAGCTAACTATGGCTACACCTTC	CASSLTPSANYGYTF
TRBV19	TRBD2	16	NA	TRBJ2-5	TGTGCCAGTCGGATGACTAGCGGGGGGACCCAAGAGACCCAGTACTTC	CASRMTSGGTQETQYF
TRBV6-4	NA	15	NA	TRBJ2-7	TGTGCCAGCAGTGCCGAGGTAGCTCCTTCCTACGAGCAGTACTTC	CASSAEVAPSYEQYF
TRBV6-5	NA	15	NA	TRBJ1-3	TGTGCCAGCACCATCCGGGACATCGGGGGAAACACCATATATTTT	CASTIRDIGGNTIYF
TRBV11-2	NA	16	NA	TRBJ2-6	TGTGCCACTCTAGCCGGCAGGGGACCCGGGGCCAACGTCCTGACTTTC	CATLAGRGPGANVLTF
TRBV5-6	TRBD1	15	few	TRBJ1-2	TGTGCCAGCAGCTTCGGGGACAGGGTTAACTATGGCTACACCTTC	CASSFGDRVNYGYTF
TRBV12-3/TRBV12-4	NA	12	few	TRBJ2-1	TGTGCCAGCAGTTCCGAGTACAATGAGCAGTTCTTC	CASSSEYNEQFF
TRBV5-6	NA	15	NA	TRBJ2-5	TGTGCCAGCAGCTTGATCGGGGCGGGGTTTGAGACCCAGTACTTC	CASSLIGAGFETQYF
TRBV7-3	NA	14	NA	TRBJ2-3	TGTGCCAGCAGCTTTGTGGCCCGGGGGGATACGCAGTATTTT	CASSFVARGDTQYF
TRBV11-2	TRBD2	18	NA	TRBJ2-1	TGTGCCAGCAGCTCACTAGCGGGAGGGCCGGTCGCCTACAATGAGCAGTTCTTC	CASSSLAGGPVAYNEQFF
TRBV10-3	TRBD1	15	once	TRBJ1-1	TGTGCCATCAGTGATTCCGGACAGGGGAACACTGAAGCTTTCTTT	CAISDSGQGNTEAFF
TRBV7-6	NA	17	NA	TRBJ2-2	TGTGCCAGCAGCTTGTCCAGGGAGGGGGCGAACACCGGGGAGCTGTTTTTT	CASSLSREGANTGELFF
TRBV3-1/TRBV3-2	TRBD2	16	NA	TRBJ2-1	TGTGCCAGCAGCCTTAGCGGGGGGGCCTTTCGGACGGGGCAGTTCTTC	CASSLSGGAFRTGQFF
TRBV11-3	NA	15	NA	TRBJ2-3	TGTGCCAGCAGCTTATGGGCTGAAAACACAGATACGCAGTATTTT	CASSLWAENTDTQYF
TRBV5-4	NA	12	NA	TRBJ1-2	TGTGCCAGCGCCAACACTAACTATGGCTACACCTTC	CASANTNYGYTF
TRBV2	TRBD1	15	few	TRBJ1-5	TGTGCCAGCAGTGAAGCGGGACAGGACAATCAGCCCCAGCATTTT	CASSEAGQDNQPQHF
TRBV5-1	TRBD2	15	NA	TRBJ2-3	TGCGCCAGCAGCCTGTCCGGGACTAACACAGATACGCAGTATTTT	CASSLSGTNTDTQYF
TRBV2	NA	15	few	TRBJ2-7	TGTGCCAGCAGTCCGGGCCGGGGAGCTCTATACGAGCAGTACTTC	CASSPGRGALYEQYF
TRBV5-1	TRBD2	16	NA	TRBJ2-1	TGCGCCAGCAGCTCCGAGGGACTAGCGGGGTTCAATGAGCAGTTCTTC	CASSSEGLAGFNEQFF
TRBV28	NA	16	NA	TRBJ1-4	TGTGCCAGCAGTTTGGTCCCGACAGGAGCGAATGAAAAACTGTTTTTT	CASSLVPTGANEKLFF
TRBV19	NA	16	NA	TRBJ1-2	TGTGCCAGTAGTTTATCCCTGCCGACAGTCTCCTATGGCTACACCTTC	CASSLSLPTVSYGYTF
TRBV7-9	NA	14	NA	TRBJ1-4	TGTGCCAGCAGCAGCGGGACTAACGGGGTTGGACTGTTTTTT	CASSSGTNGVGLFF
TRBV29-1	NA	13	NA	TRBJ1-4	TGCAGCGTTATTCCGCCGGGGGGGGAAAAACTGTTTTTT	CSVIPPGGEKLFF
TRBV2	NA	10	NA	TRBJ2-7	TGTGCCAGCAGGGGCATGGAGCAGTACTTC	CASRGMEQYF
TRBV4-1	NA	12	NA	TRBJ1-1	TGCGCCAGCAGCCCACAGGGCACTGAAGCTTTCTTT	CASSPQGTEAFF
TRBV28	NA	15	NA	TRBJ1-1	TGTGCCAGCAGCCCCCCAACAGGGATTCGCACTGAAGCTTTCTTT	CASSPPTGIRTEAFF
TRBV18	NA	13	NA	TRBJ1-4	TGTGCCAGCTCACCTGGCCTTAATGAAAAACTGTTTTTT	CASSPGLNEKLFF
TRBV5-1	NA	16	NA	TRBJ1-1	TGCGCCAGCAGACGAGGAGGAATCGATATGAACACTGAAGCTTTCTTT	CASRRGGIDMNTEAFF
TRBV2	NA	13	NA	TRBJ1-5	TGTGCCAGCACTGCAGGGTTGAATCAGCCCCAGCATTTT	CASTAGLNQPQHF
TRBV6-5	NA	12	NA	TRBJ1-1	TGTGCCAGCAGTTCCCCAGCGGGCCAAGCTTTCTTT	CASSSPAGQAFF
TRBV4-1	NA	13	NA	TRBJ2-7	TGCGCCAGCAGCCAGATCCTAGACTACGAGCAGTACTTC	CASSQILDYEQYF
TRBV28	NA	16	NA	TRBJ1-2	TGTGCCAGCAGCCTACGGGGGGGGGCGACTAACTATGGCTACACCTTC	CASSLRGGATNYGYTF
TRBV5-4	TRBD2	19	NA	TRBJ2-2	TGTGCCAGCAGCTACCGGCGGACTAGCGGGACCTCGTGGACCGGGGAGCTGTTTTTT	CASSYRRTSGTSWTGELFF
TRBV12-3/TRBV12-4	NA	13	NA	TRBJ1-6	TGTGCCAGCAGAGACACGCGTAATTCACCCCTCCACTTT	CASRDTRNSPLHF
TRBV5-1	NA	14	NA	TRBJ2-5	TGCGCCAGCAGCTTGTGGAGTGACGGAGAGACCCAGTACTTC	CASSLWSDGETQYF